The 16 T cell receptor beta chains reported below all come from one sample, sequenced in a study of tumor-infiltrating lymphocytes in primary liver carcinoma (dated 2017 in TCRdb). Sequencing relied on an Illumina HiSeq 2500. Using a constant-region primer and ProtoScript II reverse transcriptase, TCRbeta-specific cDNA was reverse-transcribed from 500 to 650 ng total RNA. TCRbeta libraries were built with three nested multiplex PCR rounds, a slightly modified ARM-PCR procedure. The first two PCR rounds used multiplex TRBV1-TRBV30 forward primers with a Cbeta reverse primer, each for 10 to 11 cycles. The raw public reads went through TCRdb reprocessing: fastp at Q25, MiXCR clone calling, in-frame beta chains kept. Rows merge per CDR3 protein into single entries with the most common DNA and genes. In this sample the table shows tens of thousands of distinct CDR3 sequences, 75% of which occur a single time. Approximately 40% of the sample is held by the ten biggest clonotypes.

Total RNA and DNA were co-extracted without cell sorting from roughly 20-30 mg of bulk tissue using the AllPrep DNA/RNA mini kit. The sequenced material came from tumor-adjacent normal liver tissue. The receptors derive from a man aged 40-49 years with primary liver carcinoma and hepatitis B virus infection.

The chain employs TRBV10-2 and TRBJ2-3, with 7 bases aligning to TRBD2. CDR1 and CDR2 from the germline V gene are WSHSY and SAAADI. Trimming at V came to 4 bases and at J to 9 bases, leaving 7 bases not matched to a gene. This CDR3 is built from 13 residues. The CDR3 region is CASSVLSSGTQYF. The CDR3 nucleotides read TGCGCCAGCAGTGTTCTCTCTAGCGGAACGCAGTATTTT.

J is TRBJ2-2 and V is TRBV20-1; 7 bases map to TRBD2. Trimming at V came to 2 bases and at J to 7 bases, leaving 10 bases not matched to a gene. The CDR3 consists of 15 residues. Germline loops: CDR1 DFQATT, CDR2 SNEGSKA (reference sequence). The CDR3 protein is CSARSLSGGNGELFF. CDR3 coding DNA: TGCAGTGCTAGAAGCCTATCGGGAGGCAACGGGGAGCTGTTTTTT.

This clonotype has more than one count but fewer than ten. One base away lies a much larger clone, so this may be a sequencing read error. The rearrangement joins TRBV28 to TRBJ1-5, with a tentative D call TRBD1 (6 bases). Trimming left V 6 bases short and J 6 bases short, with 15 bases between. The germline CDR1 and CDR2 sequences are MDHEN and SYDVKM. The CDR3 runs 14 residues. The CDR3 region has the DNA TGTGCCAGCAGCATACAGGGAGAGGGTCAGCCCCAGCATTTT. Amino acids: CASSIQGEGQPQHF.

Concerning this clonotype itself: The CDR3 carries no conserved terminal phenylalanine or tryptophan, so it likely arises from a read error. This CDR3 is CASNRQGVQQPQHY. In DNA, the CDR3 is TGTGCCAGCAATAGGCAGGGGGTTCAACAGCCCCAGCATTAT. The chain has TRBV12-3 or TRBV12-4 and TRBJ1-5; TRBD1 agrees at 7 bases. Unmatched junction bases numbered 10, after V lost 7 bases and J lost 7 bases. The CDR3 is 14 residues long.

A note on this clonotype: A junction end diverges from the germline sequence, so it may reflect a read error. The chain links TRBV13 to TRBJ2-5; TRBD2 is a possible D gene (5 bases). The CDR3 contains 15 residues. Per the germline V gene, CDR1 is PRHDT and CDR2 is FYEKMQ (reference sequence). CDR3 DNA: TGTGGCAGCAGCTTAGGAGTGGGAGAACAAGAGACCCAGTACTTC. Protein product: CGSSLGVGEQETQYF. Full variable domain (remainder filled in from reference TRBV13 and TRBJ2-5): AAGVIQSPRHLIKEKRETATLKCYPIPRHDTVYWYQQGPGQDPQFLISFYEKMQSDKGSIPDRFSAQQFSDYHSELNMSSLELGDSALYFCGSSLGVGEQETQYFGPGTRLLVL.

About this clonotype: A read error may explain this, as a much larger clone is one base away. The rearrangement joins TRBV23-1 to TRBJ2-7; no clear D. TRBV23-1 is flagged as an ORF with uncertain function. The CDR3 length is 16 residues. CDR3 nucleotide sequence: TGCGCCATCAGTCAATGCTATGGTACGAGCTCCTACGAGCAGTACTTC. Amino acid sequence: CAISQCYGTSSYEQYF.

On this clonotype itself: The CDR3 does not close with the conserved phenylalanine or tryptophan, likely indicating a read error. The chain links TRBV6-2 or TRBV6-3 to TRBJ2-1; 7 bases align to TRBD2. The germline V gene has CDR1 MNHEY and CDR2 SVGEGT. The CDR3 extends over 11 amino acids. The CDR3 DNA reads TGTGCCGGCAGTAGCGGGAATGAGCAGTTCTTA. This codes for CAGSSGNEQFL.

Turning to this clonotype: With a much larger clone just one base away, this may be a read error. The CDR3 ends on some other residue instead of the conserved phenylalanine or tryptophan, so this is likely a read error. V gene TRBV7-9 combines with J gene TRBJ2-7, with D perhaps matching TRBD1 (5 bases). Germline lookup yields CDR1 SEHNR and CDR2 FQNEAQ (reference sequence). The CDR3 totals 12 residues. The V end was cut by 4 bases, the J end by 3 bases, with 7 bases between. CDR3 residues: CASSSTVYEQYS. CDR3 DNA: TGTGCCAGCAGCTCGACAGTCTACGAGCAGTACTCC.

J is TRBJ2-5 and V is TRBV19, with 10 positions matching TRBD2. V gave up 1 base and J gave up 5 bases; unmatched junction bases: 7. CDR1 is LNHDA, CDR2 SQIVND, per germline (reference sequence). The CDR3 contains 16 residues. The CDR3 is CASSIGASGSDETQYF. The CDR3 DNA reads as TGTGCCAGTAGTATAGGGGCTAGCGGGAGCGATGAGACCCAGTACTTC.

This rearrangement joins TRBV4-3 to TRBJ2-1, with D unclear. Germline values: CDR1 LGHNA, CDR2 YSLEER. The CDR3 consists of 16 residues. CDR3 coding DNA: TGCACAAGCAGCCAAGATCCCTACCCAGAATACAATGAGCAGTTCTTC. It is translated as CTSSQDPYPEYNEQFF.

A word on this clonotype: One end of the junction does not line up with germline, which may come from a read error. This chain connects TRBV30 to TRBJ2-2, with 10 bases identical to TRBD2. Germline V gene lookup returns CDR1 GTSNPN and CDR2 SVGIG (reference sequence). CDR3 length: 15 amino acids. In nucleotides, the CDR3 is TGTGCCTGGAATTGGCTAGCGGGAGTCACCGGGGAGCTATTTTTT. It yields the protein CAWNWLAGVTGELFF.

The gene calls are TRBV7-8 and TRBJ1-5, with 8 bases identical to TRBD1. CDR3 length: 15 residues. Germline loops: CDR1 SGHVS, CDR2 FQNEAQ. V was clipped by 4 bases and J by 6 bases; unmatched bases: 8. The CDR3 DNA reads TGTGCCAGCAGCTCGGGACAGGAGGCGCCTCAGCCCCAGCATTTT. It translates to CASSSGQEAPQPQHF.

This clonotype was seen ten or more times. The chain joins TRBV13 to TRBJ2-1, with 10 bases aligning to TRBD2. Unmatched junction bases numbered 8, after V lost 2 bases and J lost 13 bases. This CDR3 has 14 residues. The germline V gene encodes CDR1 PRHDT and CDR2 FYEKMQ (reference sequence). The chain's CDR3 is CASSLRVTSGEQFF. The CDR3 coding sequence is TGTGCCAGCAGCTTAAGGGTAACTAGCGGGGAACAGTTCTTC.

The chain recombines TRBV12-3 or TRBV12-4 with TRBJ2-4; 7 bases are shared with TRBD1. The CDR3 runs 15 residues. V dropped 5 bases and J dropped 0; count of bases not matched to a gene: 4. CDR3 region: CASSGTVLAKNIQYF. DNA of the CDR3: TGTGCCAGCAGTGGGACAGTGTTAGCCAAAAACATTCAGTACTTC.

Sample share makes this clonotype medium-sized. The chain has TRBV29-1 and TRBJ2-1; 11 nucleotides align to TRBD2. V was clipped by 6 bases and J by 6 bases; unmatched bases: 7. The CDR3 consists of 14 residues. The germline V gene has CDR1 SQVTM and CDR2 ANQGSEA. The DNA for the CDR3 is TGCAGCGTGTTGACTAGCGGGATGGGCAATGAGCAGTTCTTC. It codes for CSVLTSGMGNEQFF.

The chain employs TRBV6-1 and TRBJ2-3; tentative D call: TRBD1 (7 bases). V lost 9 bases to trimming and J lost 4 bases, with 17 bases between them. This CDR3 is 14 amino acids long. The germline CDR1 and CDR2 sequences are MNHNS and SASEGT. The CDR3 sequence is CASVMGRGADTQYF. CDR3 nucleotides: TGTGCCAGTGTGATGGGCAGGGGGGCAGATACGCAGTATTTT.